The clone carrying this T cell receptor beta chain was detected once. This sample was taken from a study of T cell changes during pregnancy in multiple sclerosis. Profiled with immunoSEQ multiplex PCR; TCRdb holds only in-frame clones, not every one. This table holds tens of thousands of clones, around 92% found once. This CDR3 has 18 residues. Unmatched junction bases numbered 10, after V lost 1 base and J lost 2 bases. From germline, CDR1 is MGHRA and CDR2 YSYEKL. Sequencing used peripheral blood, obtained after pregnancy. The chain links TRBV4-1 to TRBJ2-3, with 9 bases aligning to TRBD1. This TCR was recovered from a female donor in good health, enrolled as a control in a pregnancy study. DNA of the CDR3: TGCGCCAGCAGCCAAGTAGGTTATGGGACAGGGCACACAGATACGCAGTATTTT. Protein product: CASSQVGYGTGHTDTQYF.